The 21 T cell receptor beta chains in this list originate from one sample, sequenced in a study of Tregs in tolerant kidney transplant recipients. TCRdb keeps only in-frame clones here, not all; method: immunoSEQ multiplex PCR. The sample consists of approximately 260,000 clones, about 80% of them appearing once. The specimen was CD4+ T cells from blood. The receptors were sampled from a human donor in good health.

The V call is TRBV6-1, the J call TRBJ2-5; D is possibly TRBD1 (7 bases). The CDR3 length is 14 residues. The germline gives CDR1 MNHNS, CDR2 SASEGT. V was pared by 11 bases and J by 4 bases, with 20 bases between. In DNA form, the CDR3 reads TGTGCCGGAAGCCGGCACAGGGGAGGAGAGACCCAGTACTTC. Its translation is CAGSRHRGGETQYF.

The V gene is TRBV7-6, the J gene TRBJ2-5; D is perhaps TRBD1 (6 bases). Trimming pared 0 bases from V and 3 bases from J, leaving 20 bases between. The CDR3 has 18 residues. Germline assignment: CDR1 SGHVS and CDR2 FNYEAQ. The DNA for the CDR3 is TGTGCCAGCAGCTTAGCGCGAAGTCGACAGGTTCTAGAAGAGACCCAGTACTTC. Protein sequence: CASSLARSRQVLEETQYF.

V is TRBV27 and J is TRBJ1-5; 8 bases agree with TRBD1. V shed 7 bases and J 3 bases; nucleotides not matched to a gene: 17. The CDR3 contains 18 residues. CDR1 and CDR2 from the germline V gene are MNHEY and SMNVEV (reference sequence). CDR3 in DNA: TGTGCCAGCATCCCTTATGGACCTCGGACAGGGTCCAATCAGCCCCAGCATTTT. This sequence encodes CASIPYGPRTGSNQPQHF.

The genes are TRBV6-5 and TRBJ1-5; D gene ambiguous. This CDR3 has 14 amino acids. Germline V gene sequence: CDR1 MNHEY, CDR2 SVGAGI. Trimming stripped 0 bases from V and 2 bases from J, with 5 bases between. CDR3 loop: CASSYSGGNQPQHF. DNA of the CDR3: TGTGCCAGCAGTTACTCCGGGGGCAATCAGCCCCAGCATTTT.

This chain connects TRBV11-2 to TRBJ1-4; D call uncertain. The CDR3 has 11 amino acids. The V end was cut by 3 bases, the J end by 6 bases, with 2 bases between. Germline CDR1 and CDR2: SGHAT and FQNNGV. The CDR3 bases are TGTGCCAGCAGCTTTCATGAAAAACTGTTTTTT. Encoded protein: CASSFHEKLFF. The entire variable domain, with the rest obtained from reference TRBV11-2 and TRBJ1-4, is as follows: EAGVAQSPRYKIIEKRQSVAFWCNPISGHATLYWYQQILGQGPKLLIQFQNNGVVDDSQLPKDRFSAERLKGVDSTLKIQPAKLEDSAVYLCASSFHEKLFFGSGTQLSVL.

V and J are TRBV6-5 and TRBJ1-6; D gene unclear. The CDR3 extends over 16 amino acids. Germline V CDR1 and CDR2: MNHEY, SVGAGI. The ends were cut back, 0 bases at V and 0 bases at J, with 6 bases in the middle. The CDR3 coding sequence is TGTGCCAGCAGTTACTCGACCAGCTCCTATAATTCACCCCTCCACTTT. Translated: CASSYSTSSYNSPLHF.

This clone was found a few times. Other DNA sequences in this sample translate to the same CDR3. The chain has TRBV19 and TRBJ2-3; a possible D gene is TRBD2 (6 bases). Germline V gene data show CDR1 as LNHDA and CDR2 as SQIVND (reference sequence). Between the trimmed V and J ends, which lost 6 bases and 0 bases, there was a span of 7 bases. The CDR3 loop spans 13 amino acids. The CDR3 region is CASRSGSTDTQYF. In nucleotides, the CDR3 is TGTGCCAGTAGAAGCGGGAGCACAGATACGCAGTATTTT.

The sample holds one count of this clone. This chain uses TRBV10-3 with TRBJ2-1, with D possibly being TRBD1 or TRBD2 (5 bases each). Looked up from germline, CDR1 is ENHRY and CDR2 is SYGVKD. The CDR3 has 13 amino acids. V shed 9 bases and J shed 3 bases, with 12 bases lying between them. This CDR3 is CAMRGGDYNEQFF. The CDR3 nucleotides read TGTGCCATGAGGGGTGGGGACTACAATGAGCAGTTCTTC.

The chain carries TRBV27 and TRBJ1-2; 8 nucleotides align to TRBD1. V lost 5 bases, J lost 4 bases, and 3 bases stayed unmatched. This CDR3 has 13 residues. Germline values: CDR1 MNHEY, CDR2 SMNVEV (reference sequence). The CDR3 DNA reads TGTGCCAGCAGTCGGACAGGGAGCTATGGCTACACCTTC. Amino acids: CASSRTGSYGYTF.

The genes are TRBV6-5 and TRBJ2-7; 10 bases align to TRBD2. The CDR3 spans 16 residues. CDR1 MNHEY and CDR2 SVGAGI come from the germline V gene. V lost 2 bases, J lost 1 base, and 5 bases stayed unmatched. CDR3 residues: CASSYTGLAESYEQYF. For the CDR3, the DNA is TGTGCCAGCAGTTACACCGGACTAGCGGAATCCTACGAGCAGTACTTC.

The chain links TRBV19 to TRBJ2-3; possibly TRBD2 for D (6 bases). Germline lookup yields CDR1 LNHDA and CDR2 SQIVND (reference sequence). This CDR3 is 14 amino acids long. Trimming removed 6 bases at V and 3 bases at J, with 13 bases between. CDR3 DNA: TGTGCCAGTAGGGAACGGGGGAGGACAGATACGCAGTATTTT. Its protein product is CASRERGRTDTQYF.

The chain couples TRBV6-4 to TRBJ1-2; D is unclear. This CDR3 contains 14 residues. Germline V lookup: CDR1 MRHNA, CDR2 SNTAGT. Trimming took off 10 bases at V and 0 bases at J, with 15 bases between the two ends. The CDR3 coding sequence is TGTGCCACCCTCCGGTCCGCAGCTAACTATGGCTACACCTTC. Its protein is CATLRSAANYGYTF.

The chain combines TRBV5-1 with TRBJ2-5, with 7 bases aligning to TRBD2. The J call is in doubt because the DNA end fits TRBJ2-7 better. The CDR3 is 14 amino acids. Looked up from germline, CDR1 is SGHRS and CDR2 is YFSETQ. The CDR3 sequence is CASSFRSGEYEQYF. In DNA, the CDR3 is TGCGCCAGCAGCTTTCGCAGCGGGGAGTACGAGCAGTACTTC.

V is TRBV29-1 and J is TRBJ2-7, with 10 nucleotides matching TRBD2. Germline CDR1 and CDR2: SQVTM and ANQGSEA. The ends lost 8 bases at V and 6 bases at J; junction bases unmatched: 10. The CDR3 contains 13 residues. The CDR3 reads CSYWTSGPGEQYF. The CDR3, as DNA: TGCAGCTACTGGACTAGCGGTCCTGGCGAGCAGTACTTC.

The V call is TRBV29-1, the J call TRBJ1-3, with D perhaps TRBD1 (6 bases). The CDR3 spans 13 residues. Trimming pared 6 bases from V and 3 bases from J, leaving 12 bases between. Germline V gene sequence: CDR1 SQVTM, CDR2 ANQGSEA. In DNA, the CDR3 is TGCAGCGTCGAGGACAGAAATGGAAACACCATATATTTT. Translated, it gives CSVEDRNGNTIYF. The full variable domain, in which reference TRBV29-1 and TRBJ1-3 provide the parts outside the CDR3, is SAVISQKPSRDICQRGTSLTIQCQVDSQVTMMFWYRQQPGQSLTLIATANQGSEATYESGFVIDKFPISRPNLTFSTLTVSNMSPEDSSIYLCSVEDRNGNTIYFGEGSWLTVV.

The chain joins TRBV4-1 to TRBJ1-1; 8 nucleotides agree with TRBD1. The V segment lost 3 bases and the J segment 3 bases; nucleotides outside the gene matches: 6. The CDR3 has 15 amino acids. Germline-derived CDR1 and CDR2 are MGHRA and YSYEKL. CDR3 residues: CASSQWDRPHTEAFF. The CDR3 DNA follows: TGCGCCAGCAGCCAGTGGGACAGGCCTCACACTGAAGCTTTCTTT.

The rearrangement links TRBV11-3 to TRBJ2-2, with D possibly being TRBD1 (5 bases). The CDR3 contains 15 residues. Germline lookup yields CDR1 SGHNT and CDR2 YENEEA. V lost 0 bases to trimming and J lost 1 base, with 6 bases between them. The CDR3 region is CASSLEGVNTGELFF. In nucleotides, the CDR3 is TGTGCCAGCAGCTTAGAAGGGGTGAACACCGGGGAGCTGTTTTTT.

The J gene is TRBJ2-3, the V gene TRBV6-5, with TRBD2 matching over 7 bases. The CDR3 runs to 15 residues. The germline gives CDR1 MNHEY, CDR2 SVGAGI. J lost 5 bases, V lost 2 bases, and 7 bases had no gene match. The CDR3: CASSYGGGGVDTQYF. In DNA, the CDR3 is TGTGCCAGCAGTTACGGCGGGGGTGGTGTAGATACGCAGTATTTT.

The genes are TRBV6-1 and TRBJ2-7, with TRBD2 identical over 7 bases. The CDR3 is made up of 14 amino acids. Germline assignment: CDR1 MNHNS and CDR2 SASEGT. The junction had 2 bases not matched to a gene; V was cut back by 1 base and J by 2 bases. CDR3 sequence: CASSEGGRTYEQYF. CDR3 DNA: TGTGCCAGCAGTGAAGGCGGGAGAACCTACGAGCAGTACTTC.

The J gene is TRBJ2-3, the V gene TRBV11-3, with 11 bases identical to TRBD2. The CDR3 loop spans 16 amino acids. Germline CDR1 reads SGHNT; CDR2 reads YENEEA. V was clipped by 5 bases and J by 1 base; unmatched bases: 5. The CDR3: CASSEGLAARTDTQYF. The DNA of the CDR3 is TGTGCCAGCAGCGAGGGACTAGCGGCCCGCACAGATACGCAGTATTTT.

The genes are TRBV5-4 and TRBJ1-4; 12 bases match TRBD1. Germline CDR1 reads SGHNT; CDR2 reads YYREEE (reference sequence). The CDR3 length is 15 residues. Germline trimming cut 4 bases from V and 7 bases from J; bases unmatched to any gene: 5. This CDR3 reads CASSAGQGAGEKLFF. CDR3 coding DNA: TGTGCCAGCAGCGCGGGACAGGGGGCAGGTGAAAAACTGTTTTTT.